The 3 T cell receptor beta chains given below trace back to one sample, sequenced in a study of T cell repertoires in cytomegalovirus infection. TCRdb processed the reads anew with MiXCR; each CDR3 protein has one entry. The sample comprises around 570,000 distinct CDR3 sequences, under 45% of which are singletons, and 48% rests with the top ten. These TCRs are of unknown antigen specificity. The source material was cultured PBMCs, sampled from culture after CMV antigen stimulation. All receptors come from a human donor in good health (CMV status not recorded). Some clones in this sample may be carry-over from other donors' samples.

This clonotype was seen a few times. V and J are TRBV30 and TRBJ2-1, with no clear D. The CDR3 runs 12 residues. The V gene lost 3 bases and the J gene lost 6 bases, with 9 bases spanning the gap. Germline V gene data show CDR1 as GTSNPN and CDR2 as SVGIG (reference sequence). This CDR3 is CAWSANTNEQFF. The CDR3 region has the DNA TGTGCCTGGAGCGCGAATACCAATGAGCAGTTCTTC. The entire variable domain, with the rest obtained from reference TRBV30 and TRBJ2-1, is as follows: SQTIHQWPATLVQPVGSPLSLECTVEGTSNPNLYWYRQAAGRGLQLLFYSVGIGQISSEVPQNLSASRPQDRQFILSSKKLLLSDSGFYLCAWSANTNEQFFGPGTRLTVL.

The CDR3 here is CASTPLRGFLPNQPQHF. CDR3 bases: TGTGCCAGTACCCCACTAAGGGGTTTCTTGCCCAATCAGCCCCAGCATTTT. This rearrangement joins TRBV19 to TRBJ1-5; D might be TRBD1 (5 bases). Germline CDR1 and CDR2: LNHDA and SQIVND (reference sequence). The CDR3 loop spans 17 amino acids. The ends were cut back, 7 bases at V and 3 bases at J, with 22 bases in the middle.

The genes are TRBV27 and TRBJ2-3, with D possibly being TRBD1 (5 bases). V was cut by 6 bases and J by 1 base, with 17 bases left in between. Germline CDR1 reads MNHEY; CDR2 reads SMNVEV (reference sequence). There are 16 residues in the CDR3. The CDR3, as DNA: TGTGCCAGCAGCCTAAGACAGACAACGCGCACAGATACGCAGTATTTT. Encoded protein: CASSLRQTTRTDTQYF.